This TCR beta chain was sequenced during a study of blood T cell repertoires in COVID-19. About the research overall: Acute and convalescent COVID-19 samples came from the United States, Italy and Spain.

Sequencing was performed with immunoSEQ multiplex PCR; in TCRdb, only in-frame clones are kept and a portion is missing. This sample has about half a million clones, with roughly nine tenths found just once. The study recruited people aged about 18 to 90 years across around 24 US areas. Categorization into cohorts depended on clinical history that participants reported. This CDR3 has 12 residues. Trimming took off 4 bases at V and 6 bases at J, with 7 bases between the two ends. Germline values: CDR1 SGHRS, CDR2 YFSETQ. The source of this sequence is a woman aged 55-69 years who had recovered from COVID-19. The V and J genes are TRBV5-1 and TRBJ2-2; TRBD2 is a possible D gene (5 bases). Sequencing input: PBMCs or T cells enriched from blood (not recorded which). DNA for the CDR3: TGCGCCAGCAGCGCTAGCCCCGGGGAGCTGTTTTTT. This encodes CASSASPGELFF.